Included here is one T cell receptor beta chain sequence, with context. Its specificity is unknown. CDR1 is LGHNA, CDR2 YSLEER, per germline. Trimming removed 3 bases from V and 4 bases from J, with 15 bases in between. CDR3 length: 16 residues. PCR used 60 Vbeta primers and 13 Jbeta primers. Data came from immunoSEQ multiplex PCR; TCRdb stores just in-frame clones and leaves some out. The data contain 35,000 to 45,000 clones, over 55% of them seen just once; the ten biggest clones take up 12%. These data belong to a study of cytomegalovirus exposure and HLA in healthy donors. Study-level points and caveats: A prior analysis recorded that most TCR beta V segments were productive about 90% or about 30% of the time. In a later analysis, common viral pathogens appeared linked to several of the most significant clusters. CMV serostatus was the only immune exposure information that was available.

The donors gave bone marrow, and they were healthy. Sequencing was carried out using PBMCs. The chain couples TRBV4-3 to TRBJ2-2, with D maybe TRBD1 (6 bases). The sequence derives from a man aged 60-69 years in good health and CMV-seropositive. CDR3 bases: TGCGCCAGCAGCCATTTTCCGGGACAAAGCACCGGGGAGCTGTTTTTT. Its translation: CASSHFPGQSTGELFF.